This record concerns one TCR beta chain sequence. CDR1 and CDR2 from the germline V gene are MNHEY and SVGAGI. The CDR3 is 15 amino acids. The germline V and J ends were trimmed by 0 bases and 4 bases, with 10 bases remaining between them. Researchers ran the PCR with 60 Vbeta and 13 Jbeta primers. The data were produced by immunoSEQ multiplex PCR, yet TCRdb's version contains in-frame clones alone and is incomplete. This sample lists around 45,000 clones; its ten largest clones have 17%. The data were obtained in a study of cytomegalovirus exposure and HLA in healthy donors. The chain joins TRBV6-5 to TRBJ2-1; no firm D call. The clonotype originates from a male donor in good health and CMV-seronegative. Sequencing was performed on PBMCs. This CDR3 is CASSYSMRSYNEQFF. For the CDR3, the DNA is TGTGCCAGCAGTTACTCGATGAGATCTTACAATGAGCAGTTCTTC.